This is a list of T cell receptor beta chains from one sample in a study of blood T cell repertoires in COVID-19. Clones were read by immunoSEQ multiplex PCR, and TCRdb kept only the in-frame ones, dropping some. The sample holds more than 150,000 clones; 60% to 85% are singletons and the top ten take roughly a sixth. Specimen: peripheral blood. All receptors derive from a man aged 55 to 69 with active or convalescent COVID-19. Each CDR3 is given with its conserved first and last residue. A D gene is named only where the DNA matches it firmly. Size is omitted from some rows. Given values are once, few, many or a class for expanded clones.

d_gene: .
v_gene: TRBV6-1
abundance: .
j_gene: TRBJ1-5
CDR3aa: CASSEAHLASNQPQHF
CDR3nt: TGTGCCAGCAGTGAAGCGCACCTAGCGAGCAATCAGCCCCAGCATTTT

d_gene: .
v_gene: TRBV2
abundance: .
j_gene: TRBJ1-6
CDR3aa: CASSGEGNSPLHF
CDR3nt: TGTGCCAGCAGTGGGGAGGGTAATTCACCCCTCCACTTT

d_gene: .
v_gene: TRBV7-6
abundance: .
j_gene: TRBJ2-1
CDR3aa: CASSFSPLAYNEQFF
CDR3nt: TGTGCCAGCAGCTTTAGTCCACTAGCCTACAATGAGCAGTTCTTC

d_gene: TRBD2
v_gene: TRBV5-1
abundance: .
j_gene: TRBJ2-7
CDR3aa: CASSPRGGSPSGSSYEQYF
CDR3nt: TGCGCCAGCAGCCCGAGGGGGGGGTCCCCTAGCGGGAGCTCCTACGAGCAGTACTTC

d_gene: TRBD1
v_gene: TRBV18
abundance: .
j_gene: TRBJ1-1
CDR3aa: CASSPLGTGGIERSTEAFF
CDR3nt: TGTGCCAGCTCACCACTCGGGACAGGGGGGATTGAGAGGAGCACTGAAGCTTTCTTT

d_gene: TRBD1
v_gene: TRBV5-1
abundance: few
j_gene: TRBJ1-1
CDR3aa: CASSPGAGGNTEAFF
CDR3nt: TGCGCCAGCAGCCCGGGAGCAGGGGGCAACACTGAAGCTTTCTTT

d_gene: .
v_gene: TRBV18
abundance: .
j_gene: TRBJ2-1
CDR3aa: CASSPQSSRNEQFF
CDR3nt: TGTGCCAGCTCACCACAATCTAGTCGTAATGAGCAGTTCTTC

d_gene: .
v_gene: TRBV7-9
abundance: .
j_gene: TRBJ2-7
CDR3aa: CASSLQGYEQYF
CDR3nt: TGTGCCAGCAGCTTACAGGGCTACGAGCAGTACTTC

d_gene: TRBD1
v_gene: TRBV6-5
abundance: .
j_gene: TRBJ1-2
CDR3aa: CASGTVPYGYTF
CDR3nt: TGTGCCAGCGGGACAGTTCCTTATGGCTACACCTTC

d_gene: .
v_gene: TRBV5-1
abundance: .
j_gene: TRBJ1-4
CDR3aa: CASSSQGYNEKLFF
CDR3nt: TGCGCCAGCAGCTCGCAGGGATATAATGAAAAACTGTTTTTT

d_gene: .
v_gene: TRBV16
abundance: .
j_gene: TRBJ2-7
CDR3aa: CASSQLQGSYEQYF
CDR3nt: TGTGCCAGCAGCCAATTACAGGGCTCCTACGAGCAGTACTTC

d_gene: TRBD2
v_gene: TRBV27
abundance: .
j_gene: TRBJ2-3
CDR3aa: CASSFGTRADTQYF
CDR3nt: TGTGCCAGCAGTTTCGGGACTAGGGCAGATACGCAGTATTTT

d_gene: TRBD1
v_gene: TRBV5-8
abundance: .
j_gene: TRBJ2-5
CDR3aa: CASSLGTTGEETQYF
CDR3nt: TGTGCCAGCAGCTTGGGTACTACAGGGGAAGAGACCCAGTACTTC

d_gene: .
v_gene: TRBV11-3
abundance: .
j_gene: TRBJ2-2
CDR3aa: CASSRRTGELFF
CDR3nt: TGTGCCAGCAGCCGGAGGACCGGGGAGCTGTTTTTT

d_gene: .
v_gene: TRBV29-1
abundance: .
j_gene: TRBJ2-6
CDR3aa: CSAISGANVLTF
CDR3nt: TGCAGCGCTATCTCTGGGGCCAACGTCCTGACTTTC

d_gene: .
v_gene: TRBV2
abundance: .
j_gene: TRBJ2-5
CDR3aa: CASSGAGQFRLGETQYF
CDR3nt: TGTGCCAGCAGTGGGGCAGGGCAATTTAGGTTGGGGGAGACCCAGTACTTC

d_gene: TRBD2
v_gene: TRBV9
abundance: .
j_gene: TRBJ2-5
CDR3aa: CASSNPPGGRGQETQYF
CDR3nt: TGTGCCAGCAGCAACCCCCCTGGCGGGAGGGGGCAAGAGACCCAGTACTTC

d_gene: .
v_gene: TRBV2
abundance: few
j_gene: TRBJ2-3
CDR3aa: CARNDRVSSTDTQYF
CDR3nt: TGTGCCAGGAACGACAGAGTTTCTAGCACAGATACGCAGTATTTT

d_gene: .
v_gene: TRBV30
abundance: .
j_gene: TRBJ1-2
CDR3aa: CAWSVPPLTPMGYTF
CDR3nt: TGTGCCTGGAGTGTACCCCCTTTGACACCCATGGGCTACACCTTC

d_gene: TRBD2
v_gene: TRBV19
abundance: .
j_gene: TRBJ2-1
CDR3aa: CASSETSGSSYNEQFF
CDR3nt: TGTGCCAGTAGTGAGACTAGCGGGAGTTCCTACAATGAGCAGTTCTTC

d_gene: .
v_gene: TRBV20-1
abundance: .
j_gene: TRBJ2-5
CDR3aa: CSASSLGQQETQYF
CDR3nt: TGCAGTGCTAGTTCTCTGGGGCAACAAGAGACCCAGTACTTC

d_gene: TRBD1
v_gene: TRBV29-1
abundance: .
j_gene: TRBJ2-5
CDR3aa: CSVVGLQGASQETQYF
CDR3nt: TGCAGCGTTGTCGGCCTACAGGGGGCATCCCAAGAGACCCAGTACTTC

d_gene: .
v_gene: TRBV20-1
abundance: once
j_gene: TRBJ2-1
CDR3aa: CSPLREYEQFF
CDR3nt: TGCAGTCCCCTCCGGGAGTATGAGCAGTTCTTC

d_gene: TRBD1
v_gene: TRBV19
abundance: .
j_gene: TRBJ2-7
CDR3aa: CASTPGQGTYEQYF
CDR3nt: TGTGCCAGTACCCCGGGACAGGGAACCTACGAGCAGTACTTC

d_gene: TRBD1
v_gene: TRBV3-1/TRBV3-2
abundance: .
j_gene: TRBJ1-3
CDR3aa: CASSYLSGGSGNTIYF
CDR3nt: TGTGCCAGCAGTTACCTATCAGGGGGCTCTGGAAACACCATATATTTT

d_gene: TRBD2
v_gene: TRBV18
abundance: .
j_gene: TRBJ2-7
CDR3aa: CASSPLAGASSYEQYF
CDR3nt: TGTGCCAGCTCACCACTAGCGGGAGCTTCATCCTACGAGCAGTACTTC

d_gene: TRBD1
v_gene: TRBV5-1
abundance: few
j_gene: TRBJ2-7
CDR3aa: CASSLARTGGEQYF
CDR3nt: TGCGCCAGCAGCTTGGCCCGGACAGGGGGCGAGCAGTACTTC

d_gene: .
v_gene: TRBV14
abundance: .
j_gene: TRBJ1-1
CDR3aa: CASSRTYRSNTEAFF
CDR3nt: TGTGCCAGCAGCAGAACCTACAGGTCGAACACTGAAGCTTTCTTT

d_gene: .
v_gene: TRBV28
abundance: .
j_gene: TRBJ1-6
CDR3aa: CASRTGGGLHF
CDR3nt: TGTGCCAGCAGAACAGGCGGCGGCCTCCACTTT

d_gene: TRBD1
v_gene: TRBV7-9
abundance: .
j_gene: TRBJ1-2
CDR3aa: CASSLGQGRDYGYTF
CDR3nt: TGTGCCAGCAGCCTAGGACAGGGGAGGGACTATGGCTACACCTTC

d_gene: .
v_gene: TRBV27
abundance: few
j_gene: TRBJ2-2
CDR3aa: CASRSITGTGELFF
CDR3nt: TGTGCCAGCAGATCGATAACAGGGACCGGGGAGCTGTTTTTT

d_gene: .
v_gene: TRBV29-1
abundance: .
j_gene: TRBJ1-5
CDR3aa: CSVAGQYSNQPQHF
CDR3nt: TGCAGCGTTGCTGGCCAGTATAGCAATCAGCCCCAGCATTTT

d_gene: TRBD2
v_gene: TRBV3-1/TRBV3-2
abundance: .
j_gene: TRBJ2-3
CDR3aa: CASSHPSGRALGTDTQYF
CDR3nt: TGTGCCAGCAGCCATCCTAGCGGGAGGGCCCTCGGCACAGATACGCAGTATTTT

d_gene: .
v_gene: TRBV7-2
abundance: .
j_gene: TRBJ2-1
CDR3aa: CASSLGSLREQFF
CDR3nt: TGTGCCAGCAGCTTAGGATCCTTGCGGGAACAGTTCTTC

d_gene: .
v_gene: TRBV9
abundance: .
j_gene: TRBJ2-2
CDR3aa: CASSVAGTTNTGELFF
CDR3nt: TGTGCCAGCAGCGTAGCCGGGACAACGAACACCGGGGAGCTGTTTTTT

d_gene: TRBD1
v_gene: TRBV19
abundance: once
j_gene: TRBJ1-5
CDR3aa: CASSLGQGGVQPQHF
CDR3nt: TGTGCCAGTAGTCTAGGACAGGGTGGGGTTCAGCCCCAGCATTTT

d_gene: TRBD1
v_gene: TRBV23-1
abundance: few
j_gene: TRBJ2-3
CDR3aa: CASRDRESTDTQYF
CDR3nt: TGCGCCAGCAGAGACAGGGAGAGCACAGATACGCAGTATTTT

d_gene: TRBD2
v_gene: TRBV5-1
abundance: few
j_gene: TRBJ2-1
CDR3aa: CASTTSPAGDFSEQFF
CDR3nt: TGCGCCAGCACCACCTCCCCAGCGGGAGACTTCAGTGAGCAGTTCTTC

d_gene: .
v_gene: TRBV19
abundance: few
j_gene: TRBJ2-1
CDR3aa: CASSTSQVRNNEQFF
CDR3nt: TGTGCCAGTAGTACGAGTCAGGTCCGGAACAATGAGCAGTTCTTC

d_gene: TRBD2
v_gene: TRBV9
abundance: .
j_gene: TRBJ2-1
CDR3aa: CASSVGPSGTRNEQFF
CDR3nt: TGTGCCAGCAGCGTAGGCCCTAGCGGGACTCGCAATGAGCAGTTCTTC

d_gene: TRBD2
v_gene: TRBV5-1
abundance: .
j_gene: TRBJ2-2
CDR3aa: CASSLLAGGRTGELFF
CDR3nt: TGCGCCAGCAGCTTGTTAGCGGGAGGGCGTACCGGGGAGCTGTTTTTT

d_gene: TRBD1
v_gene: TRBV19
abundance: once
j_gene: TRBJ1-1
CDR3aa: CASNGLRQGVTEAFF
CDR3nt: TGTGCCAGTAACGGACTGAGACAGGGTGTCACTGAAGCTTTCTTT

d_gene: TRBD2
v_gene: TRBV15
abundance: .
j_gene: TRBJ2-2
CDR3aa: CATSRGSDSGVNTGELFF
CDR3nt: TGTGCCACCAGCAGGGGCTCTGATAGCGGGGTTAACACCGGGGAGCTGTTTTTT

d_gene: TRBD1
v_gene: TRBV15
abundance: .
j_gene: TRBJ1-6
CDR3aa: CATSRGQGSPLHF
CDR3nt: TGTGCCACCAGCAGAGGACAGGGATCACCCCTCCACTTT

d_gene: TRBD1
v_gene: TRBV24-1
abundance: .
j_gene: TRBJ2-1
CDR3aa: CATSKTGGNEQFF
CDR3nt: TGTGCCACCAGTAAAACAGGGGGTAATGAGCAGTTCTTC

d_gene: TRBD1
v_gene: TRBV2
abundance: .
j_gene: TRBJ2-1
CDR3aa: CASSEGDREQFF
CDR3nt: TGTGCCAGCAGTGAAGGGGACAGGGAGCAGTTCTTC

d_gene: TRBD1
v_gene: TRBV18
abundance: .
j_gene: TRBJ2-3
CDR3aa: CASSPGTGVLSGPSTDTQYF
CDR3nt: TGTGCCAGCTCACCGGGGACAGGGGTACTCTCAGGTCCTAGCACAGATACGCAGTATTTT

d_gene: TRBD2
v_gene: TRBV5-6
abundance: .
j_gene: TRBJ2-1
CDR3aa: CASSLSLLADYNEQFF
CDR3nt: TGTGCCAGCAGCTTGAGTTTGCTAGCGGACTACAATGAGCAGTTCTTC

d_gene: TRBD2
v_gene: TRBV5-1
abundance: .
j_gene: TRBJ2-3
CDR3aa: CASSSLTSGSADTQYF
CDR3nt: TGCGCCAGCAGCTCCCTGACTAGCGGGAGCGCAGATACGCAGTATTTT

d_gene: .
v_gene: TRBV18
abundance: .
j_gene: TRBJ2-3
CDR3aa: CASSPTGTAAVDTQYF
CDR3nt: TGTGCCAGCTCACCTACCGGGACTGCCGCCGTCGATACGCAGTATTTT

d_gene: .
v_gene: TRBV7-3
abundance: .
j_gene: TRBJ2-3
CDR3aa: CASSLTGQPTDTQYF
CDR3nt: TGTGCCAGCAGCTTAACTGGCCAACCCACAGATACGCAGTATTTT

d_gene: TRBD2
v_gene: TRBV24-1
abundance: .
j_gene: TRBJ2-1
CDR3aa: CATSDLPLAGDNEQFF
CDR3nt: TGTGCCACCAGTGATTTGCCCCTAGCGGGAGACAATGAGCAGTTCTTC

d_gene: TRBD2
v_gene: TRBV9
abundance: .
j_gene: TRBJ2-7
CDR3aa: CASSPLVASGYEQYF
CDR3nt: TGTGCCAGCAGCCCCCTCGTCGCTAGCGGATACGAGCAGTACTTC

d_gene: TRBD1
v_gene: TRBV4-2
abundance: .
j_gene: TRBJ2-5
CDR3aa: CASSHSPGGRRGETQYF
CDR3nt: TGTGCCAGCAGCCACTCCCCAGGGGGCCGGAGGGGAGAGACCCAGTACTTC

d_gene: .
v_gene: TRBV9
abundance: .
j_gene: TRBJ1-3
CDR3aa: CASSAGQTEAGNTIYF
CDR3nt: TGTGCCAGCAGCGCAGGACAGACAGAGGCTGGAAACACCATATATTTT

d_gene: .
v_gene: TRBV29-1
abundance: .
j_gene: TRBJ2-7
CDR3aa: CSPGSVTYEQYF
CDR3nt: TGCAGCCCCGGTAGCGTCACCTACGAGCAGTACTTC

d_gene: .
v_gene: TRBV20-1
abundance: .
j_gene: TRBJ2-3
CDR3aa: CSAHLTDTQYF
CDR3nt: TGCAGTGCCCACTTGACAGATACGCAGTATTTT

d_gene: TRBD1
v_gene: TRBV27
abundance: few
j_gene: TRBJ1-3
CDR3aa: CASSFRQGDTIYF
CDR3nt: TGTGCCAGCAGTTTTCGTCAGGGGGACACCATATATTTT